The rows below give T cell receptor beta chains drawn from one sample of a study of T-cell memory formation after mild COVID-19. Via MiXCR, TCRdb re-called the 5' RACE reads, giving one row per CDR3 protein. Of 25,000 to 30,000 distinct CDR3 sequences listed, 10% to 15% are singletons. The source material was PBMCs or a T cell subset sorted from them (not recorded which). Receptors were obtained from an adult woman who had mild COVID-19 (a few samples of this study predate the infection). Cell type and time point are not known. CDR3s include the opening cysteine and the closing phenylalanine or tryptophan. The D gene is left open where the match is weak. Clone size is stated in some rows and not others, as once, few, many or a class when expanded.

DNA: TGTGCCAGCAGCCCCCTAGCGGCACGGACAGATACGCAGTATTTT; CDR3: CASSPLAARTDTQYF; D: TRBD2; size: many; V: TRBV7-7; J: TRBJ2-3
DNA: TGTGCCAGCAGCCCAACCGGGACTAGCGGCTCCTACGAGCAGTACTTC; CDR3: CASSPTGTSGSYEQYF; D: TRBD2; size: many; V: TRBV5-4; J: TRBJ2-7
DNA: TGCAGCGTTGAAGGTGGCAAAGAAGAGACCCAGTACTTC; CDR3: CSVEGGKEETQYF; D: -; size: -; V: TRBV29-1; J: TRBJ2-5
DNA: TGCAGTGCTAGGAGACAGGGGAAAGAGACTGAAGCTTTCTTT; CDR3: CSARRQGKETEAFF; D: TRBD1; size: many; V: TRBV20-1; J: TRBJ1-1
DNA: TGTGCCAGCAGTTACCCCCGGGACAGGGGGCGTCTTACGCAGTATTTT; CDR3: CASSYPRDRGRLTQYF; D: TRBD1; size: many; V: TRBV6-6; J: TRBJ2-3
DNA: TGTGCCAGCAGTCAGGACAGGAATTACAATGAGCAGTTCTTC; CDR3: CASSQDRNYNEQFF; D: TRBD1; size: many; V: TRBV28; J: TRBJ2-1
DNA: TGTGCCAGCAGCCAGGGCGAGAACACTGAAGCTTTCTTT; CDR3: CASSQGENTEAFF; D: -; size: few; V: TRBV2; J: TRBJ1-1
DNA: TGTGCCAGCAGCTTGGCGGCCAAGGGATCCTACAATGAGCAGTTCTTC; CDR3: CASSLAAKGSYNEQFF; D: -; size: -; V: TRBV5-8; J: TRBJ2-1
DNA: TGCGCCAGCAGCCAAGGGCGGGGACAGGTTAACTATGGCTACACCTTC; CDR3: CASSQGRGQVNYGYTF; D: TRBD1; size: many; V: TRBV4-1; J: TRBJ1-2
DNA: TGTGCCAGCAGCCCAGGGTTGTACGGTCAGCCCCAGCATTTT; CDR3: CASSPGLYGQPQHF; D: -; size: many; V: TRBV7-6; J: TRBJ1-5
DNA: TGTGCCACCAGTGACTCCGGGACTAGCCGGTACGAGCAGTACTTC; CDR3: CATSDSGTSRYEQYF; D: TRBD2; size: many; V: TRBV24-1; J: TRBJ2-7
DNA: TGTGCCAGCAGCCTGACGAAGGACAATCAGCCCCAGCATTTT; CDR3: CASSLTKDNQPQHF; D: -; size: many; V: TRBV25-1; J: TRBJ1-5
DNA: TGTGCCAGCAGTTTCGGGCCACACCTGGGCTACACCTTC; CDR3: CASSFGPHLGYTF; D: -; size: -; V: TRBV12-3/TRBV12-4; J: TRBJ1-2
DNA: TGTGCCAGCAGTCTGGACCAGGGGTTCAATGAGCAGTTCTTC; CDR3: CASSLDQGFNEQFF; D: -; size: many; V: TRBV12-3/TRBV12-4; J: TRBJ2-1
DNA: TGTGCCAGCAGCTTTCACAGGGGAGAAGCTTTCTTT; CDR3: CASSFHRGEAFF; D: TRBD1; size: many; V: TRBV2; J: TRBJ1-1
DNA: TGTGCCAGCAAGTTTGGAGCGGGTGCCTACGAGCAGTACTTC; CDR3: CASKFGAGAYEQYF; D: -; size: many; V: TRBV6-2/TRBV6-3; J: TRBJ2-7
DNA: TGTGCCAGTAGCCAAAGGCGACAGGGGCTGAAGGAGACCCAGTACTTC; CDR3: CASSQRRQGLKETQYF; D: TRBD1; size: many; V: TRBV19; J: TRBJ2-5
DNA: TGTGCCAGCAGCCCGCTAAGACATCTCATCCATTTT; CDR3: CASSPLRHLIHF; D: -; size: many; V: TRBV11-2; J: TRBJ1-3
DNA: TGTGCCAGCAGCAACACCAACCAGGGGGGGAATTCACCCCTCCACTTT; CDR3: CASSNTNQGGNSPLHF; D: TRBD1; size: medium-sized; V: TRBV25-1; J: TRBJ1-6
DNA: TGTGCCAGCAGGGCTTTGAAACGGAATTACCTCTACAATGAGCAGTTCTTC; CDR3: CASRALKRNYLYNEQFF; D: -; size: many; V: TRBV2; J: TRBJ2-1
DNA: TGTGCCAGCAGTTTGAGGGGCTACGAGCAGTACTTC; CDR3: CASSLRGYEQYF; D: -; size: many; V: TRBV12-3/TRBV12-4; J: TRBJ2-7
DNA: TGTGCCACCAGTGATAGGGGACTAGCGGGAGTGACCGGGGAGCTGTTTTTT; CDR3: CATSDRGLAGVTGELFF; D: TRBD2; size: -; V: TRBV24-1; J: TRBJ2-2
DNA: TGTGCCAGCAGTCCTCTCGGGTCGGGGACGACAGATACGCAGTATTTT; CDR3: CASSPLGSGTTDTQYF; D: -; size: many; V: TRBV6-1; J: TRBJ2-3
DNA: TGTGCCAGCAGCGGAGCCCTCCGCCCCGCGGGTGAAGAGACCCAGTACTTC; CDR3: CASSGALRPAGEETQYF; D: -; size: many; V: TRBV9; J: TRBJ2-5
DNA: TGTGCCAGCAGCTTAGCAGGGGCGGACGAGCAGTACTTC; CDR3: CASSLAGADEQYF; D: -; size: many; V: TRBV7-9; J: TRBJ2-7
DNA: TGTGCCAGCAGCTCCGGACAGGGCCGCTACGAGCAGTACTTC; CDR3: CASSSGQGRYEQYF; D: TRBD1; size: many; V: TRBV11-2; J: TRBJ2-7
DNA: TGTGCCTGGGAACCGGGACAGGGTAGCACCGGGGAGCTGTTTTTT; CDR3: CAWEPGQGSTGELFF; D: TRBD1; size: many; V: TRBV30; J: TRBJ2-2
DNA: TGTGCCAGCAGCGGTTCTCACCAAGGTATTGGTTCCTACGAGCAGTACTTC; CDR3: CASSGSHQGIGSYEQYF; D: -; size: many; V: TRBV7-9; J: TRBJ2-7
DNA: TGTGCCAGCAGCTTGAGGACAGGGGAATTGAAGTACTTC; CDR3: CASSLRTGELKYF; D: TRBD1; size: few; V: TRBV5-6; J: TRBJ2-7
DNA: TGTGCCAGCAGCTTAGTGGGGGGGGGAAGCTCCTACGAGCAGTACTTC; CDR3: CASSLVGGGSSYEQYF; D: TRBD2; size: many; V: TRBV7-2; J: TRBJ2-7
DNA: TGCAGTGCTACCCAGGGTTATAACTATGGCTACACCTTC; CDR3: CSATQGYNYGYTF; D: -; size: many; V: TRBV20-1; J: TRBJ1-2
DNA: TGCGCCAGCAGCCAAGATCCGGGAGGGGCCTACAATGAGCAGTTCTTC; CDR3: CASSQDPGGAYNEQFF; D: TRBD2; size: many; V: TRBV4-3; J: TRBJ2-1